This passage covers 8 T cell receptor beta chains from one sample sequenced in a study of shared clonotypes between healthy human individuals. Profiled with immunoSEQ multiplex PCR; TCRdb holds only in-frame clones, not every one. This sample has approximately 740,000 clones, with around 92% found just once. Positive CCR7 selection of CD45RO-negative cells yielded the naive CD8 cells, and terminally differentiated effector memory CD45RA+ cells were excluded. Sequenced material: naive CD8+ T cells sorted from blood. The source of these receptors is a man aged 30 to 39 in good health.

The chain joins TRBV7-8 to TRBJ2-5; the match to TRBD2 covers 10 bases. Germline lookup yields CDR1 SGHVS and CDR2 FQNEAQ. Germline trimming cut 2 bases from V and 3 bases from J; bases unmatched to any gene: 6. The CDR3 is 16 residues long. CDR3 nucleotides: TGTGCCAGCAGCTTAATATGGCTAGCGGGAGAAGAGACCCAGTACTTC. Amino acids: CASSLIWLAGEETQYF.

The chain uses TRBV15 and TRBJ2-2, with 8 bases fitting TRBD1. Germline loops: CDR1 LNHNV, CDR2 YYDKDF (reference sequence). Trimming cost V 8 bases and J 7 bases; bases outside gene matches: 9. This CDR3 has 14 residues. The CDR3 here is CATGDFRGLGELFF. The DNA for the CDR3 is TGTGCCACCGGGGATTTCAGGGGGCTCGGGGAGCTGTTTTTT.

The chain employs TRBV5-1 and TRBJ2-5, with 8 nucleotides matching TRBD1. The CDR3 totals 15 residues. V trimming: 5 bases; J trimming: 5 bases; junction bases outside the gene matches: 11. In germline, CDR1 is SGHRS, CDR2 YFSETQ. The CDR3 protein is CASRPPGGLMETQYF. CDR3 bases: TGCGCCAGCAGACCCCCAGGGGGCTTAATGGAGACCCAGTACTTC.

This clone was seen at least ten times. The chain joins TRBV28 to TRBJ1-4; D possibly corresponds to TRBD1 (6 bases). The CDR3 loop spans 15 amino acids. The germline gives CDR1 MDHEN, CDR2 SYDVKM. V was shortened by 3 bases and J by 8 bases, with 16 bases between the two germline ends. DNA for the CDR3: TGTGCCAGCAGTTTGGAAGGGGGGGTTCGAGAAAAACTGTTTTTT. Protein product: CASSLEGGVREKLFF.

The chain is built from TRBV29-1 and TRBJ1-1; 11 nucleotides agree with TRBD1. The CDR3 covers 13 residues. CDR1 is SQVTM and CDR2 is ANQGSEA in the germline V gene. V gave up 7 bases and J gave up 8 bases; unmatched junction bases: 9. CDR3 loop: CSGRRTGGWEAFF. For the CDR3, the DNA is TGCAGCGGTCGGAGGACAGGGGGCTGGGAAGCTTTCTTT.

V is TRBV28 and J is TRBJ2-6; D remains unclear. V was shortened by 5 bases and J by 4 bases, with 12 bases between the two germline ends. Germline V lookup: CDR1 MDHEN, CDR2 SYDVKM. The CDR3 covers 15 residues. The CDR3 coding sequence is TGTGCCAGCAGTCCTCCCCTCCCCGGGGCCAACGTCCTGACTTTC. The encoded protein is CASSPPLPGANVLTF.

This chain connects TRBV9 to TRBJ1-1, with D possibly TRBD1 on 6 matching bases. The germline V gene encodes CDR1 SGDLS and CDR2 YYNGEE. CDR3 size: 12 residues. Deletions cut 5 bases from V and 1 base from J, with 6 bases between. DNA for the CDR3: TGTGCCAGCAGGGGACAGAACACTGAAGCTTTCTTT. Its protein is CASRGQNTEAFF.

V usage is TRBV27 and J usage is TRBJ1-1; no definite D call. CDR3 length equals 12 residues. CDR1 and CDR2 (germline): MNHEY, SMNVEV (reference sequence). Deletions cut 2 bases from V and 7 bases from J, with 8 bases between. The CDR3 protein is CASSLGLGEAFF. The CDR3 coding sequence is TGTGCCAGCAGTTTAGGGTTAGGTGAAGCTTTCTTT.